Given below is one T cell receptor beta chain in context. Its antigen is not identified. This sample was included in a study of T cell responses to AZD1222 COVID-19 vaccine. Overall study findings and caveats: At baseline, just a handful of AZD1222 recipients tested seropositive. Rises in breadth and depth of Spike-specific TCRs came after two AZD1222 doses. Clonal diversity was possibly underestimated, and the donors were mostly white British, with more females.

The germline gives CDR1 LNHNV, CDR2 YYDKDF (reference sequence). With 0 bases removed from V and 0 bases from J, the gap between germline ends came to 6 bases. This CDR3 comprises 15 residues. Measured with immunoSEQ multiplex PCR; TCRdb has only the in-frame clones, and not every one. The repertoire holds 130,000 or so clones, with approximately 90% as singletons. This clonotype was sampled from an adult in good health. The V and J genes are TRBV15 and TRBJ2-1, with D possibly matching TRBD2 (5 bases). The sequences come from peripheral blood, collected on day 0 of AZD1222 vaccination. The CDR3 is CATSRERASYNEQFF. The CDR3 nucleotides read TGTGCCACCAGCAGAGAGCGGGCCTCCTACAATGAGCAGTTCTTC.